What follows describes a single TCR beta chain. CDR3 size: 13 residues. From germline, CDR1 is SGHNT and CDR2 YYREEE (reference sequence). Trimming pared 4 bases from V and 5 bases from J, leaving 13 bases between. The record originates from a study of control samples from healthy donors and cancer patients. Data came from immunoSEQ multiplex PCR; TCRdb stores just in-frame clones and leaves some out. The sample holds roughly 120,000 clones, 89% seen once. This receptor was obtained from a man aged 50 or older in good health. The source material was blood. The chain recombines TRBV5-4 with TRBJ2-7; tentatively, D is TRBD1 (6 bases). CDR3 region: CASSRDKLHEQYF. CDR3 in DNA: TGTGCCAGCAGCAGGGACAAGCTGCACGAGCAGTACTTC.